The next 11 T cell receptor beta chains were all read from a single sample in a study of cytomegalovirus exposure and HLA in healthy donors. TCRdb's copy holds only in-frame clones and misses some; the assay was immunoSEQ multiplex PCR. The sample has 300,000 to 400,000 clones, 80% to 90% seen once; the top ten hold about 0.8%. The specimen was PBMCs. All receptors come from a young woman in good health and CMV-seronegative.

The CDR3 DNA is TGTGCCAGCAGCTTGGCACTAGCGGGAGGGCCACGGTTCTACGAGCAGTACTTC. Translation: CASSLALAGGPRFYEQYF. The chain is built from TRBV5-4 and TRBJ2-7; 13 bases are shared with TRBD2. This CDR3 has 18 amino acids. V shed 0 bases and J 3 bases; nucleotides not matched to a gene: 9. CDR1 SGHNT and CDR2 YYREEE come from the germline V gene (reference sequence).

The genes are TRBV6-1 and TRBJ1-3; D gene uncertain. The CDR3 consists of 16 residues. CDR1 MNHNS and CDR2 SASEGT come from the germline V gene. V lost 4 bases and J 2 bases, leaving 15 bases between the germline ends. The CDR3 coding sequence is TGTGCCAGCAGTGCGGTAGACCTAGCCGCTGGAAACACCATATATTTT. It encodes CASSAVDLAAGNTIYF.

Of note for this clone: The junction and the germline gene differ at one end; a read error may be behind it. The chain joins TRBV28 to TRBJ2-7; D remains ambiguous. The CDR3 runs to 14 residues. In germline, CDR1 is MDHEN, CDR2 SYDVKM. The CDR3 region is CAGSQSLNPYEQYF. The CDR3 region has the DNA TGTGCCGGCAGTCAGTCGTTGAATCCCTACGAGCAGTACTTC. The full variable domain, in which reference TRBV28 and TRBJ2-7 provide the parts outside the CDR3, is DVKVTQSSRYLVKRTGEKVFLECVQDMDHENMFWYRQDPGLGLRLIYFSYDVKMKEKGDIPEGYSVSREKKERFSLILESASTNQTSMYLCAGSQSLNPYEQYFGPGTRLTVT.

The chain has TRBV4-1 and TRBJ2-7; D remains unclear. The CDR3 extends over 15 amino acids. Germline values: CDR1 MGHRA, CDR2 YSYEKL. Trimming took off 0 bases at V and 0 bases at J, with 9 bases between the two ends. CDR3 DNA: TGCGCCAGCAGCCAAGATTACAGATACTCCTACGAGCAGTACTTC. It encodes CASSQDYRYSYEQYF.

The genes are TRBV28 and TRBJ1-2; 9 nucleotides agree with TRBD1. The J segment lost 11 bases and the V segment lost 1 base, leaving 8 bases of the junction unmatched. Looked up from germline, CDR1 is MDHEN and CDR2 is SYDVKM. The CDR3 contains 14 residues. The CDR3 sequence: CASSLFVGQGGYTF. CDR3 nucleotide sequence: TGTGCCAGCAGTTTATTCGTGGGACAGGGTGGATACACCTTC.

This clone was found a few times. In nucleotides, the CDR3 is TGTGCCAGCAGTTACTCGTGGACAGGGGCTACCGGGGAGCTGTTTTTT. The encoded protein is CASSYSWTGATGELFF. The genes are TRBV6-5 and TRBJ2-2, with 9 bases lining up with TRBD1. The CDR3 is made up of 16 amino acids. Germline CDR1 reads MNHEY; CDR2 reads SVGAGI. Trimming removed 0 bases from V and 5 bases from J; junction bases left unmatched: 4.

The chain employs TRBV7-8 and TRBJ1-5; D is possibly TRBD1 (5 bases). The CDR3 runs to 15 residues. Germline V gene data show CDR1 as SGHVS and CDR2 as FQNEAQ. V lost 5 bases, J lost 0 bases, and 11 bases lay in between. CDR3 in amino acids: CASSRDRVSNQPQHF. CDR3 DNA: TGTGCCAGCAGCCGAGACAGAGTTAGCAATCAGCCCCAGCATTTT.

The chain couples TRBV4-1 to TRBJ2-6, with 11 bases identical to TRBD1. Germline CDR1 reads MGHRA; CDR2 reads YSYEKL. This CDR3 is 17 amino acids long. Unmatched junction bases numbered 11, after V lost 5 bases and J lost 8 bases. CDR3 in amino acids: CASSSWVRDRGSNVLTF. The CDR3, as DNA: TGCGCCAGCAGCTCTTGGGTCCGGGACAGGGGGTCCAACGTCCTGACTTTC.

The chain couples TRBV28 to TRBJ2-1; possible D gene TRBD1, 6 bases. The CDR3 extends over 15 amino acids. The germline V gene encodes CDR1 MDHEN and CDR2 SYDVKM. V gave up 6 bases and J gave up 0 bases, with 12 bases separating them. DNA of the CDR3: TGTGCCAGCAGCTATACAGGGCGCTCCTACAATGAGCAGTTCTTC. Its translation: CASSYTGRSYNEQFF.

This sequence joins TRBV6-1 and TRBJ1-2; D remains ambiguous. Germline CDR1 reads MNHNS; CDR2 reads SASEGT. V lost 0 bases and J lost 8, with 16 bases in between. The length of the CDR3 is 15 residues. CDR3 nucleotides: TGTGCCAGCAGTGAAGCGCTTCCAGGCCCACGAGGCTACACCTTC. Translated: CASSEALPGPRGYTF.

The chain links TRBV7-8 to TRBJ1-6, with D unclear. The CDR3 extends over 17 amino acids. In germline, CDR1 is SGHVS, CDR2 FQNEAQ. The germline V and J ends were trimmed by 1 base and 6 bases, with 16 bases remaining between them. The DNA for the CDR3 is TGTGCCAGCAGCTTAGACCCGAGGGCAGACGGTAATTCACCCCTCCACTTT. This encodes CASSLDPRADGNSPLHF.